One T cell receptor beta chain is described in this entry. What it recognizes is unknown. This record comes from a study of post-analysis software for immune sequencing data. The study's findings and limits: Clustering by F measure revealed strong co-clustering among samples prepared together in one batch. Multiple sclerosis patients showed significantly lower normalized Chao1 diversity than controls did.

Unique molecular identifiers were present in the TCR beta cDNA libraries. One entry per CDR3 protein, called by TCRdb with MiXCR from the PCR reads. The sample holds roughly 400,000 distinct CDR3 sequences, approximately 37% seen once. Sequences were obtained from blood. The clonotype comes from a girl aged 2-10 years with multiple sclerosis.

The chain's CDR3 is CAISESRTSGDEQYF. The CDR3 DNA reads as TGTGCCATCAGTGAGTCCCGGACTAGCGGGGACGAGCAGTACTTC. The chain carries TRBV10-3 and TRBJ2-7; TRBD2 matches 12 bases. Unmatched junction bases numbered 2, after V lost 0 bases and J lost 5 bases. CDR3 length: 15 residues. Germline V lookup: CDR1 ENHRY, CDR2 SYGVKD.